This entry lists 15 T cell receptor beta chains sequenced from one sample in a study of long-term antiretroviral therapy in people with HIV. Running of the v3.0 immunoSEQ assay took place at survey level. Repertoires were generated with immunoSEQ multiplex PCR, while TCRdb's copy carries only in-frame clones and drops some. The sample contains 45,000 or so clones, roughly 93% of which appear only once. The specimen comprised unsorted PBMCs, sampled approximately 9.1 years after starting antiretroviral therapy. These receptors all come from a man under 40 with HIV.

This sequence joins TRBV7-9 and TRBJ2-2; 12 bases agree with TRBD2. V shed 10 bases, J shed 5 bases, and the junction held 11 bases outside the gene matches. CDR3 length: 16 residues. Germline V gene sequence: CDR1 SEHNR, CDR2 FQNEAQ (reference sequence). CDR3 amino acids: CATGGLAGRPTGELFF. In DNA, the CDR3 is TGTGCCACAGGGGGACTAGCGGGCCGGCCGACCGGGGAGCTGTTTTTT. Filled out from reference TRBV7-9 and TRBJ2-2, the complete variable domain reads DTGVSQNPRHKITKRGQNVTFRCDPISEHNRLYWYRQTLGQGPEFLTYFQNEAQLEKSRLLSDRFSAERPKGSFSTLEIQRTEQGDSAMYLCATGGLAGRPTGELFFGEGSRLTVL.

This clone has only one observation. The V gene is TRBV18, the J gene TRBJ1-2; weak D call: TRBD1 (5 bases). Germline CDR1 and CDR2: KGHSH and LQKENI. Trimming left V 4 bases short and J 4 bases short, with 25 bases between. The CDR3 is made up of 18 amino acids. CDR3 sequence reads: CASSLQTIPDQGVYGYTF. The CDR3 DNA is TGTGCCAGCTCACTTCAGACAATACCGGATCAGGGCGTCTATGGCTACACCTTC.

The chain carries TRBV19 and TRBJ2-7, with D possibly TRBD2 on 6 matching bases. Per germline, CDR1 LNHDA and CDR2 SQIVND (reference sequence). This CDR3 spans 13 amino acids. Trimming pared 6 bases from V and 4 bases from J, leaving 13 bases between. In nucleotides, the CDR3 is TGTGCCAGTAGGCCTGAGGGGAGGTACGAGCAGTACTTC. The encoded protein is CASRPEGRYEQYF.

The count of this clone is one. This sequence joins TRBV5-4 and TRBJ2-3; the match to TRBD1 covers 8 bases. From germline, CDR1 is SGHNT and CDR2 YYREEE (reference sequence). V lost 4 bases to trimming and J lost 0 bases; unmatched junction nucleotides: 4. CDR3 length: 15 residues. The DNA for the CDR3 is TGTGCCAGCAGCGAAGGACAGGGCAGCACAGATACGCAGTATTTT. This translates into CASSEGQGSTDTQYF.

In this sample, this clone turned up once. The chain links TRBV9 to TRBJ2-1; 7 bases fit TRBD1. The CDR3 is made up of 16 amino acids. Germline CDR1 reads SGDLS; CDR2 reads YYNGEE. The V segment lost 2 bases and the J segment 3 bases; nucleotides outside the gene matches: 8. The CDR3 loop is CASSVTGTVLYNEQFF. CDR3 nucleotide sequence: TGTGCCAGCAGCGTGACAGGGACAGTCCTCTACAATGAGCAGTTCTTC. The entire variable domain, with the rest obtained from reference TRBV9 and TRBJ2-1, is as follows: DSGVTQTPKHLITATGQRVTLRCSPRSGDLSVYWYQQSLDQGLQFLIQYYNGEERAKGNILERFSAQQFPDLHSELNLSSLELGDSALYFCASSVTGTVLYNEQFFGPGTRLTVL.

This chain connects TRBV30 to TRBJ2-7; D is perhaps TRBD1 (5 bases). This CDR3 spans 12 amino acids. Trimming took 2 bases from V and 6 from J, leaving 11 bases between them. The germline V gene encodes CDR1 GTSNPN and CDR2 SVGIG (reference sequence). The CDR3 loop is CAWSQGSGEQYF. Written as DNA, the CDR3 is TGTGCCTGGAGTCAGGGTTCTGGCGAGCAGTACTTC.

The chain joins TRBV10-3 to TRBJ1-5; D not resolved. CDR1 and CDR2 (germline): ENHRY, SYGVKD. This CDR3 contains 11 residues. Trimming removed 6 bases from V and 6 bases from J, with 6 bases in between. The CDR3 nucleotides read TGTGCCATCAGGGGCACTCAGCCCCAGCATTTT. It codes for CAIRGTQPQHF.

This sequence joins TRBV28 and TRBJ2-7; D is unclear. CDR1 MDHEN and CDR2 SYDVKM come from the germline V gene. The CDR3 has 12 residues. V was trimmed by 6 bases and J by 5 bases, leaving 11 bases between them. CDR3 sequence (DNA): TGTGCCAGCAGAAGAGGACGGGACGAGCAGTACGTC. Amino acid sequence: CASRRGRDEQYV.

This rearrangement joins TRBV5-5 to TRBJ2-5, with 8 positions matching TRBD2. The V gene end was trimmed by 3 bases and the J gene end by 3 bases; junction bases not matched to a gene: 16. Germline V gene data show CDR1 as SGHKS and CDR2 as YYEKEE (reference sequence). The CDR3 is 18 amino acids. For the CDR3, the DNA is TGTGCCAGCAGCTCTGCGGGGATAGCGGGGAGATACAAAGAGACCCAGTACTTC. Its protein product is CASSSAGIAGRYKETQYF.

The CDR3 sequence is CSVQEGYEQYV. The CDR3 coding sequence is TGCAGCGTACAGGAGGGCTACGAGCAGTACGTC. This chain links TRBV29-1 with TRBJ2-7; a possible D gene is TRBD2 (6 bases). The V gene lost 6 bases and the J gene lost 3 bases, with 9 bases spanning the gap. The V gene's germline CDR1 is SQVTM and CDR2 ANQGSEA. The CDR3 is made up of 11 amino acids.

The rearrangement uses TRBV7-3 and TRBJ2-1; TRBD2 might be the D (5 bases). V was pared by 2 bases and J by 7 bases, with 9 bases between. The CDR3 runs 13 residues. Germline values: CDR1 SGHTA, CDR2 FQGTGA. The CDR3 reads CASSLSAGNEQFF. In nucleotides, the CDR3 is TGTGCCAGCAGCTTATCGGCGGGTAATGAGCAGTTCTTC.

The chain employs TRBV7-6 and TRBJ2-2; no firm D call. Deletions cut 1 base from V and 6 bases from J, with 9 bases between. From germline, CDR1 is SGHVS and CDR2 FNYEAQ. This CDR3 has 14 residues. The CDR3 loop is CASSLGAQAGELFF. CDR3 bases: TGTGCCAGCAGCTTAGGAGCACAAGCCGGGGAGCTGTTTTTT.

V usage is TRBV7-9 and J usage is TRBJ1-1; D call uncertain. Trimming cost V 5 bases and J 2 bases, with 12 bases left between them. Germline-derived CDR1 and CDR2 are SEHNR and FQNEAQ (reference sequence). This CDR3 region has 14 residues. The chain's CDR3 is CASSTETPNTEAFF. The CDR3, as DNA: TGTGCCAGCAGCACAGAGACACCTAACACTGAAGCTTTCTTT.

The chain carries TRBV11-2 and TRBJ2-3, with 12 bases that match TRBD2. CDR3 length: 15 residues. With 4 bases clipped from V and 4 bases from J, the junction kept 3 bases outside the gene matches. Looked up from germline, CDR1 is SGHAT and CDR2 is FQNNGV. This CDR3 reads CASSSLAGGADTQYF. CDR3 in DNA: TGTGCCAGCAGCTCACTAGCGGGGGGAGCAGATACGCAGTATTTT.

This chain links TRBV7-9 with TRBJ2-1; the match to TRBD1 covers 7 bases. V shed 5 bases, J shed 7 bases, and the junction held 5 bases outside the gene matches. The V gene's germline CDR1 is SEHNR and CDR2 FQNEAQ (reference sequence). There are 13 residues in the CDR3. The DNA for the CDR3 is TGTGCCAGCAGCCAATCAGGGGGAAATGAGCAGTTCTTC. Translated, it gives CASSQSGGNEQFF.